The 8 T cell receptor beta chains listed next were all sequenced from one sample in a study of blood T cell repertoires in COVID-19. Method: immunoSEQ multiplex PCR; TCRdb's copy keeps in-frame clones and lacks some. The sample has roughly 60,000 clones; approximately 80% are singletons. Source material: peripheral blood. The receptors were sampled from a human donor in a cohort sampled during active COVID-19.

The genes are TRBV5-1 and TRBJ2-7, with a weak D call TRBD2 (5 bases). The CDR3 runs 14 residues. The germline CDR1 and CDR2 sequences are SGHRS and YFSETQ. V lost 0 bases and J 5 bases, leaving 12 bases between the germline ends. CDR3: CASSLVRGNDEQYF. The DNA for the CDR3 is TGCGCCAGCAGCTTGGTTCGGGGAAACGACGAGCAGTACTTC.

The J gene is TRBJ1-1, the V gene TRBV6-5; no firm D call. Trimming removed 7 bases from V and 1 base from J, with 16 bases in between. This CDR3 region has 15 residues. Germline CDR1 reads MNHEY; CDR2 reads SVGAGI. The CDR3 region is CASIPPGRRNTEAFF. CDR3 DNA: TGTGCCAGCATTCCCCCGGGGAGGAGGAACACTGAAGCTTTCTTT.

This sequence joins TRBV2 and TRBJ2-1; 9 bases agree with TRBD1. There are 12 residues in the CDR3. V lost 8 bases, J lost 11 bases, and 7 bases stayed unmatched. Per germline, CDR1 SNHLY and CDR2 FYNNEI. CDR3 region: CASRQGGSKQFF. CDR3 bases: TGTGCCAGCCGACAGGGGGGTAGCAAGCAGTTCTTC.

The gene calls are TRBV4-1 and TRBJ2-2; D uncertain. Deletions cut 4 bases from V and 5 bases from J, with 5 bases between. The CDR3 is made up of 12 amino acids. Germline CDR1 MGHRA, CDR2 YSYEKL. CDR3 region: CASSPRTGELFF. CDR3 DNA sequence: TGCGCCAGCAGCCCGAGGACCGGGGAGCTGTTTTTT.

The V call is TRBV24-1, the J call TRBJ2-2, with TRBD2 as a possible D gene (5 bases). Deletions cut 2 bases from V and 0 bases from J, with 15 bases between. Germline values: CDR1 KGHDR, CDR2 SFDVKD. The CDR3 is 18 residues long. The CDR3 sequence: CATSDSLGWRANTGELFF. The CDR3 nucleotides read TGTGCCACCAGTGATTCCCTCGGATGGCGGGCGAACACCGGGGAGCTGTTTTTT.

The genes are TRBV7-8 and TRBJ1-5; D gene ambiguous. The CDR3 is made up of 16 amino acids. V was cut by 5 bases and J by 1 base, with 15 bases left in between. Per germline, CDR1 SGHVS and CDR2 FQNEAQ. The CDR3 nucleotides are TGTGCCAGCAGCCTGAGTACAGCGGGGAGCAATCAGCCCCAGCATTTT. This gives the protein CASSLSTAGSNQPQHF.

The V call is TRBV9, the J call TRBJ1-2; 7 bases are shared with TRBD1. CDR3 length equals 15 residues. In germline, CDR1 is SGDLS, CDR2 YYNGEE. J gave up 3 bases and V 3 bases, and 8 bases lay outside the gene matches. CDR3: CASSGRQGFDYGYTF. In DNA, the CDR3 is TGTGCCAGCAGCGGCCGACAGGGCTTTGACTATGGCTACACCTTC. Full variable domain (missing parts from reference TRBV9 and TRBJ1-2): DSGVTQTPKHLITATGQRVTLRCSPRSGDLSVYWYQQSLDQGLQFLIQYYNGEERAKGNILERFSAQQFPDLHSELNLSSLELGDSALYFCASSGRQGFDYGYTFGSGTRLTVV.

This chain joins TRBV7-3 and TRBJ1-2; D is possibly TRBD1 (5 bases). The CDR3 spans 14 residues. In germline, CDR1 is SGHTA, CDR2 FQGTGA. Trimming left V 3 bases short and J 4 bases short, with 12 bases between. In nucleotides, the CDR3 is TGTGCCAGCAGCTTTGGGGACTTAATCTATGGCTACACCTTC. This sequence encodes CASSFGDLIYGYTF.